A selection of T cell receptor beta chains follows, all from one sample in a study of graft-versus-host responses after intestinal transplantation. The protocol was immunoSEQ multiplex PCR, while the TCRdb copy is restricted to in-frame clones and leaves out a portion. The sample lists tens of thousands of clones, 85% to 90% occurring once. Their antigens remain unidentified. Specimen: unstimulated CD4+ T cells sorted from spleen or lymph node cells, collected before intestinal transplant. The source of these receptors is a human donor who received an intestinal transplant. Both conserved end residues are part of each CDR3. D genes are given only for firm matches. Not every row has a clone size; where given, it reads once, few, many or a size class.

V,J,size,D,DNA,CDR3
TRBV2,TRBJ1-2,.,.,TGTGCCAGCACAGGGTCCCACTATGGCTACACCTTC,CASTGSHYGYTF
TRBV4-2,TRBJ2-3,.,.,TGTGCCAGCAGCCAAGACCCTCTAAGTGGTACGCAGTATTTT,CASSQDPLSGTQYF
TRBV6-1,TRBJ1-2,few,.,TGTGCCAGCAGTGAGCCGGGAAGGAGCTTATTCTATGGCTACACCTTC,CASSEPGRSLFYGYTF
TRBV7-2,TRBJ2-7,.,.,TGTGCCAGCAGCCGGAACAGTGGTCGCTCCTACGAGCAGTACTTC,CASSRNSGRSYEQYF
TRBV2,TRBJ1-1,.,.,TGTGCCAGCAGTTACAGGGACATATACACTGAAGCTTTCTTT,CASSYRDIYTEAFF
TRBV6-1,TRBJ2-1,.,TRBD2,TGTGCCAGCAGGCAGCTTGGCGGGGGTTACAATGAGCAGTTCTTC,CASRQLGGGYNEQFF
TRBV25-1,TRBJ2-1,.,.,TGTGCCAGCAGTGAATTGGACAACTACAATGAGCAGTTCTTC,CASSELDNYNEQFF
TRBV10-3,TRBJ1-1,.,.,TGTGCCATCAGTGAGTCGGGCGTCACTGAAGCTTTCTTT,CAISESGVTEAFF
TRBV6-5,TRBJ2-1,.,.,TGTGCCAGCAGTCCTACAGGAGGGAACAATGAGCAGTTCTTC,CASSPTGGNNEQFF
TRBV5-4,TRBJ1-6,once,.,TGTGCCAGCAGCCGAGACAGAGAAAATTCACCCCTCCACTTT,CASSRDRENSPLHF
TRBV2,TRBJ1-2,.,TRBD1,TGTGCCAGCATGAGGGACAGGGGGGTAAACTATGGCTACACCTTC,CASMRDRGVNYGYTF
TRBV9,TRBJ1-2,.,TRBD1,TGTGCCAGCAGCGGACAGGGACAGGGCGACTATGGCTACACCTTC,CASSGQGQGDYGYTF
TRBV5-6,TRBJ2-1,.,.,TGTGCCAGCAGCTATCGAAGGGCGGGCGAGCAGTTCTTC,CASSYRRAGEQFF
TRBV25-1,TRBJ2-3,.,TRBD1,TGTGCCAGCAGTATGACCGGGACAGGAACAGATACGCAGTATTTT,CASSMTGTGTDTQYF
TRBV14,TRBJ1-1,.,.,TGTGCCAGCAGCCCCCGGACAGCCTTGAACACTGAAGCTTTCTTT,CASSPRTALNTEAFF
TRBV20-1,TRBJ2-1,.,.,TGCAGTGCTACAGGGTTCAATGAGCAGTTCTTC,CSATGFNEQFF
TRBV6-5,TRBJ1-5,.,TRBD1,TGTGCCAGCAGTTCAACAGGGGGAAGCAATCAGCCCCAGCATTTT,CASSSTGGSNQPQHF
TRBV27,TRBJ2-1,.,.,TGTGCCAGCGGCCCCGCTTTGAGGCTTTACAATGAGCAGTTCTTC,CASGPALRLYNEQFF
TRBV11-1,TRBJ1-6,.,.,TGTGCCAGCAGCCGAACGGTGGTGGATTCACCCCTCCACTTT,CASSRTVVDSPLHF
TRBV27,TRBJ1-3,.,.,TGTGCCAGCAGTACAGGTTCCAACTCTGGAAACACCATATATTTT,CASSTGSNSGNTIYF
TRBV11-2,TRBJ2-4,once,TRBD1,TGTGCCAGCAGCCTTTACCCGGGACAGGGGCCCAAAAACATTCAGTACTTC,CASSLYPGQGPKNIQYF
TRBV7-2,TRBJ1-5,.,TRBD1,TGTGCCAGCAGCTTAGTCGGGACAGGGGGGATGGGACAGCCCCAGCATTTT,CASSLVGTGGMGQPQHF
TRBV7-2,TRBJ2-3,.,TRBD2,TGTGCCAGCAGCCCCGGTATAGCGGGCAGCACAGATACGCAGTATTTT,CASSPGIAGSTDTQYF
TRBV10-2,TRBJ1-6,.,.,TGCGCCAGCCGATCGGGGGTCTCCTATAATTCACCCCTCCACTTT,CASRSGVSYNSPLHF
TRBV6-1,TRBJ2-5,.,TRBD1,TGTGCCAGCAGTGAAGCGGCAGGGGGTTGGACCCAGTACTTC,CASSEAAGGWTQYF
TRBV5-1,TRBJ2-4,.,TRBD2,TGCGCCAGCAGCCCCGGACTAGCGGGGGGTGAAAACATTCAGTACTTC,CASSPGLAGGENIQYF
TRBV25-1,TRBJ2-2,.,.,TGTGCCAGCACGAACACCGCCCCCTCGAACACCGGGGAGCTGTTTTTT,CASTNTAPSNTGELFF